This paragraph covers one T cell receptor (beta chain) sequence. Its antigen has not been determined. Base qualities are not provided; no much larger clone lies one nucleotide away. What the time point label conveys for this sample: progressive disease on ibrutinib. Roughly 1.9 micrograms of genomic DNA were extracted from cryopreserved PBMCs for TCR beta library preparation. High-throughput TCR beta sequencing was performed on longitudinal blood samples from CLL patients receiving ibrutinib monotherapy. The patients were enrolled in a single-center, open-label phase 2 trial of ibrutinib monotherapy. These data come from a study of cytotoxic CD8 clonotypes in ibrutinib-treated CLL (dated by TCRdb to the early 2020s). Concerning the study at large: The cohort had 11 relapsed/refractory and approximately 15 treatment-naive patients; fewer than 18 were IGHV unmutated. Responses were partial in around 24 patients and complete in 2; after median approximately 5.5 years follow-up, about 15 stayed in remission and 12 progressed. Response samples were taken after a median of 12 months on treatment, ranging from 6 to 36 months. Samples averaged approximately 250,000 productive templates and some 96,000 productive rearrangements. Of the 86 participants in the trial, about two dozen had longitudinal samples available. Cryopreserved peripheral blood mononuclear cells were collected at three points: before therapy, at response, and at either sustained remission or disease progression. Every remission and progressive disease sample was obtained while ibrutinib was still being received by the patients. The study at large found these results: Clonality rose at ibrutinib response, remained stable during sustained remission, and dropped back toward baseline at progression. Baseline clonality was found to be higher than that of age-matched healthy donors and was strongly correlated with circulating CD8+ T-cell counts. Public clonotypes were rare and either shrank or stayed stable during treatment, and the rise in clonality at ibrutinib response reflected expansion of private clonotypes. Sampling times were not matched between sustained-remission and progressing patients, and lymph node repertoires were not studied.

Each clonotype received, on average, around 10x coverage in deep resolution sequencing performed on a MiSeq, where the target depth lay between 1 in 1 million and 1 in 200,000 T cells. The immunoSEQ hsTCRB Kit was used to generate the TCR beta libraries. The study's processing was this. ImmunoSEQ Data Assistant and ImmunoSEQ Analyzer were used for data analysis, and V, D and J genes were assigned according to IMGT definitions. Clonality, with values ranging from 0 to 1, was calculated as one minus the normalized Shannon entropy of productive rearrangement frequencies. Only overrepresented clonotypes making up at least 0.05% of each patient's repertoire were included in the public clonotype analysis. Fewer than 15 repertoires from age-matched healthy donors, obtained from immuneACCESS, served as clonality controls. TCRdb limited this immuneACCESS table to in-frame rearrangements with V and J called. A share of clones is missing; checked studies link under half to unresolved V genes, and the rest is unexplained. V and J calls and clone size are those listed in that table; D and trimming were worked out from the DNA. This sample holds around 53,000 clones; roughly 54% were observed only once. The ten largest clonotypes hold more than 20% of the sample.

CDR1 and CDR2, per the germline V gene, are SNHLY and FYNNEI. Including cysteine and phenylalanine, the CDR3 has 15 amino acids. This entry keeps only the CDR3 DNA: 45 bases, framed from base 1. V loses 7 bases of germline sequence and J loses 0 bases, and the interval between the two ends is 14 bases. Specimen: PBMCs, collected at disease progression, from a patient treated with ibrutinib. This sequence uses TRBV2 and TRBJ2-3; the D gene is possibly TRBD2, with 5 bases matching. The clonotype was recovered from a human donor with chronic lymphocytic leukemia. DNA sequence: TGTGCCAGCAAACGGGCGGGCACTAGCACAGATACGCAGTATTTT. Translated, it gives CASKRAGTSTDTQYF.